The present TCR beta chain was sequenced within a study of T cell changes during pregnancy in multiple sclerosis. Sequenced by immunoSEQ multiplex PCR; TCRdb stores in-frame clones only, minus some. The repertoire holds tens of thousands of clones, around nine tenths seen once, with roughly 0.66% in the top ten. This CDR3 has 15 residues. The germline V gene encodes CDR1 LNHNV and CDR2 YYDKDF (reference sequence). V gave up 3 bases and J gave up 6 bases, with 15 bases separating them. This sample comprised CD4+ T cells from peripheral blood mononuclear cells, obtained in the second trimester of pregnancy. The gene calls are TRBV15 and TRBJ2-4, with D tentatively TRBD1 (6 bases). The sequence derives from a female donor in good health, enrolled as a control in a pregnancy study. The CDR3 DNA reads TGTGCCACCAGCAGGTTTGGGACATCCCTAAACATTCAGTACTTC. Translation gives CATSRFGTSLNIQYF.